Listed here are 17 T cell receptor beta chains from one sample, sequenced in a study of T cells after somatic rescue of genetic block. TCRdb keeps only in-frame clones here, not all; method: immunoSEQ multiplex PCR. The sample has approximately 88,000 clones; 70% to 90% are singletons. The sequenced sample consisted of peripheral blood mononuclear cells (PBMCs). The source is a woman aged 18-35 years.

The V call is TRBV27, the J call TRBJ1-2; the D is unclear. The CDR3 runs to 12 residues. With 8 bases removed from V and 1 base from J, the gap between germline ends came to 8 bases. CDR1 MNHEY and CDR2 SMNVEV come from the germline V gene (reference sequence). The CDR3, as DNA: TGTGCCAGCGGGAGGTATAACTATGGCTACACCTTC. Translating gives CASGRYNYGYTF.

The chain carries TRBV28 and TRBJ1-2; possible D gene TRBD1, 5 bases. V lost 8 bases and J 3 bases, leaving 22 bases between the germline ends. The germline gives CDR1 MDHEN, CDR2 SYDVKM. The CDR3 runs to 16 residues. Written as DNA, the CDR3 is TGTGCCAGCCTACCAAAGGGCCTCCCCAGGGACTATGGCTACACCTTC. This translates into CASLPKGLPRDYGYTF.

This chain's CDR3 is CASSPSSGPYEQYF. Written as DNA, the CDR3 is TGTGCCAGCAGCCCATCCTCGGGGCCTTACGAGCAGTACTTC. J is TRBJ2-7 and V is TRBV7-9; D is possibly TRBD1 or TRBD2 (5 bases each). Per the germline V gene, CDR1 is SEHNR and CDR2 is FQNEAQ (reference sequence). This CDR3 region has 14 residues. Trimming cost V 5 bases and J 4 bases, with 15 bases left between them. The full variable domain, in which reference TRBV7-9 and TRBJ2-7 provide the parts outside the CDR3, is DTGVSQNPRHKITKRGQNVTFRCDPISEHNRLYWYRQTLGQGPEFLTYFQNEAQLEKSRLLSDRFSAERPKGSFSTLEIQRTEQGDSAMYLCASSPSSGPYEQYFGPGTRLTVT.

The chain is built from TRBV15 and TRBJ1-4; D gene unclear. The CDR3 extends over 15 amino acids. V lost 0 bases, J lost 5 bases, and 10 bases lay in between. Germline CDR1 is LNHNV and CDR2 is YYDKDF (reference sequence). The CDR3 region is CATSRDRKPNEKLFF. As DNA, the CDR3 is TGTGCCACCAGCAGAGATCGGAAGCCGAATGAAAAACTGTTTTTT.

The J gene is TRBJ2-1, the V gene TRBV6-4; D is ambiguous. V was cut by 2 bases and J by 7 bases, with 12 bases left in between. CDR3 length: 14 residues. The germline V gene encodes CDR1 MRHNA and CDR2 SNTAGT. The chain's CDR3 is CASSDGLDQNEQFF. The CDR3 region has the DNA TGTGCCAGCAGTGACGGGCTAGATCAAAATGAGCAGTTCTTC.

The J gene is TRBJ2-3, the V gene TRBV7-2, with D tentatively TRBD2 (6 bases). Per the germline V gene, CDR1 is SGHTA and CDR2 is FQGNSA. CDR3 length equals 15 residues. V dropped 3 bases and J dropped 8 bases, with 18 bases sitting between them. DNA of the CDR3: TGTGCCAGCAGCTTCGGGGGTGTCCCCTCCGGTACGCAGTATTTT. Its translation is CASSFGGVPSGTQYF.

The V and J genes are TRBV18 and TRBJ1-1, with D unclear. This CDR3 has 13 residues. V shed 0 bases and J shed 3 bases, with 5 bases lying between them. Germline V gene lookup returns CDR1 KGHSH and CDR2 LQKENI. The CDR3 spells CASSPPGHTEAFF. DNA of the CDR3: TGTGCCAGCTCACCACCTGGTCACACTGAAGCTTTCTTT.

This rearrangement joins TRBV5-8 to TRBJ2-5, with TRBD1 identical over 9 bases. The CDR3 is 15 amino acids. V dropped 4 bases and J dropped 4; count of bases not matched to a gene: 8. Germline V gives CDR1 SGHTS, CDR2 YDEGEE. The CDR3 spells CASSVGQGRLETQYF. The CDR3 DNA sequence: TGTGCCAGCAGCGTCGGACAGGGGAGGCTAGAGACCCAGTACTTC.

This clone was seen only once. The CDR3 DNA reads TGTGCCAGCAGTGACGAGGCGCCAGGGAAGAGGTTCTTC. Encoded protein: CASSDEAPGKRFF. V is TRBV6-1 and J is TRBJ2-1, with TRBD1 as a possible D gene (5 bases). The V end lost 3 bases, the J end lost 15 bases, and 18 bases lay between the germline ends. From germline, CDR1 is MNHNS and CDR2 SASEGT. CDR3 length equals 13 residues.

The chain has TRBV5-1 and TRBJ2-7; 8 bases line up with TRBD2. CDR1 is SGHRS and CDR2 is YFSETQ in the germline V gene. The CDR3 length is 15 residues. Trimming removed 6 bases from V and 2 bases from J; junction bases left unmatched: 10. CDR3 bases: TGCGCCAGCAATCGGGAGGGGCCCACCACCTACGAGCAGTACTTC. This sequence encodes CASNREGPTTYEQYF.

The rearrangement joins TRBV15 to TRBJ1-4; 8 bases agree with TRBD1. Trimming at V came to 0 bases and at J to 4 bases, leaving 1 base not matched to a gene. The CDR3 runs 15 residues. CDR1 and CDR2 (germline): LNHNV, YYDKDF (reference sequence). For the CDR3, the DNA is TGTGCCACCAGCAGAGATACAGGGGGTAATGAAAAACTGTTTTTT. It is translated as CATSRDTGGNEKLFF.

The J gene is TRBJ2-3, the V gene TRBV15; 7 nucleotides align to TRBD1. Germline V gives CDR1 LNHNV, CDR2 YYDKDF (reference sequence). This CDR3 comprises 14 residues. V gave up 4 bases and J gave up 8 bases; unmatched junction bases: 9. CDR3 loop: CATSTRTGISTQYF. In nucleotides, the CDR3 is TGTGCCACCAGCACCCGGACAGGCATCTCTACGCAGTATTTT.

The CDR3 region is CASSRPGGSGGYTF. CDR3 coding DNA: TGTGCCAGCAGTAGGCCAGGGGGGAGCGGTGGCTACACCTTC. This chain uses TRBV6-6 with TRBJ1-2, with 7 bases lining up with TRBD1. Germline V lookup: CDR1 MNHNY, CDR2 SVGAGI (reference sequence). The CDR3 has 14 amino acids. Trimming cost V 5 bases and J 7 bases; bases outside gene matches: 10.

The V and J genes are TRBV16 and TRBJ2-3; possibly TRBD2 for D (5 bases). The CDR3 runs 16 residues. V was trimmed by 1 base and J by 2 bases, leaving 13 bases between them. Looked up from germline, CDR1 is KGHSY and CDR2 is FQNENV. The CDR3, as DNA: TGTGCCAGCAGCCAATTGAGGGAATTGCACACAGATACGCAGTATTTT. Its translation is CASSQLRELHTDTQYF.

This clone appeared a single time. CDR3 coding DNA: TGTGCCTGGAGTGAAGCGTGGAATCAGCCCCAGCATTTT. Translated, it gives CAWSEAWNQPQHF. The chain carries TRBV30 and TRBJ1-5; unclear D gene. Germline values: CDR1 GTSNPN, CDR2 SVGIG (reference sequence). V shed 1 base and J shed 4 bases, with 8 bases lying between them. The CDR3 is made up of 13 amino acids.

This clone showed up just once. The chain couples TRBV19 to TRBJ2-6; no definite D call. The V gene lost 3 bases and the J gene lost 1 base, with 7 bases spanning the gap. Germline V gene sequence: CDR1 LNHDA, CDR2 SQIVND (reference sequence). The CDR3 runs to 15 residues. The CDR3 nucleotides read TGTGCCAGTAGTATTGTGAGTTCTGGGGCCAACGTCCTGACTTTC. The encoded protein is CASSIVSSGANVLTF.

This chain joins TRBV7-9 and TRBJ1-1; tentatively, D is TRBD1 (6 bases). This CDR3 is built from 13 residues. Germline V gene sequence: CDR1 SEHNR, CDR2 FQNEAQ (reference sequence). Trimming removed 1 base from V and 8 bases from J, with 11 bases in between. The CDR3, as DNA: TGTGCCAGCAGCTTAGAGGGGGATTCGGAAGCTTTCTTT. It encodes CASSLEGDSEAFF.